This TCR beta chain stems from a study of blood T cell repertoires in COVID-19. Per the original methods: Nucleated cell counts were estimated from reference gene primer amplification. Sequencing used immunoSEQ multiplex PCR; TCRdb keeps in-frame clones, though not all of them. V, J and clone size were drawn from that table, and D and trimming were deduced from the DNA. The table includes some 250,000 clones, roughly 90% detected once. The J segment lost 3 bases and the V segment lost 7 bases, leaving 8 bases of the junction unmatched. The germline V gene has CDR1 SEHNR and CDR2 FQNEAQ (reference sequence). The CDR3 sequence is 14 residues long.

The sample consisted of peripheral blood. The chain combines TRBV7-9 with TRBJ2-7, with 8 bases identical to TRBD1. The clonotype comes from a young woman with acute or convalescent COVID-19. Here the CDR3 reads CASTSGQGFYEQYF. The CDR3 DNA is TGTGCCAGCACCAGTGGACAGGGATTCTACGAGCAGTACTTC.